These 17 T cell receptor beta chains share one sample of origin, sequenced in a study of blood T cell repertoires in COVID-19. Measured with immunoSEQ multiplex PCR; TCRdb has only the in-frame clones, and not every one. The sample records 92,000 or so clones, approximately 89% being singletons. The sequencing input was peripheral blood. These TCRs come from a man aged 55 to 70 with acute or convalescent COVID-19.

For the CDR3, the DNA is TGTGCCACCAGTGATTATGGGAAGGGGCGGGAGATCCACAATGAGCAGTTCTTC. Translating it yields CATSDYGKGREIHNEQFF. The gene calls are TRBV24-1 and TRBJ2-1, with TRBD2 identical over 7 bases. The germline gives CDR1 KGHDR, CDR2 SFDVKD. This CDR3 is 18 amino acids long. V lost 2 bases and J lost 5; bases outside the gene matches: 14.

The chain carries TRBV7-8 and TRBJ1-6; D gene unclear. Between the trimmed V and J ends, which lost 1 base and 6 bases, there was a span of 7 bases. Germline V lookup: CDR1 SGHVS, CDR2 FQNEAQ. CDR3 length: 14 residues. The CDR3 reads CASSLVAVNSPLHF. The CDR3, as DNA: TGTGCCAGCAGCTTAGTTGCAGTTAATTCACCCCTCCACTTT.

V is TRBV5-1 and J is TRBJ2-3, with 7 bases fitting TRBD1. CDR1 is SGHRS, CDR2 YFSETQ, per germline. The CDR3 contains 16 residues. The V and J ends lost 0 bases and 2 bases, in that order; junction bases with no gene match: 6. The CDR3 DNA reads as TGCGCCAGCAGCTTGGAGGGGGCGCGGTTCACAGATACGCAGTATTTT. Amino acid sequence: CASSLEGARFTDTQYF. The full variable domain, completed using reference TRBV5-1 and TRBJ2-3, is KAGVTQTPRYLIKTRGQQVTLSCSPISGHRSVSWYQQTPGQGLQFLFEYFSETQRNKGNFPGRFSGRQFSNSRSEMNVSTLELGDSALYLCASSLEGARFTDTQYFGPGTRLTVL.

V and J are TRBV27 and TRBJ2-7, with a tentative D call TRBD2 (6 bases). V was clipped by 4 bases and J by 0 bases, with 10 bases between them. The germline gives CDR1 MNHEY, CDR2 SMNVEV (reference sequence). This CDR3 contains 14 residues. The DNA of the CDR3 is TGTGCCAGCAGTTACCGGGACTCCTCCTACGAGCAGTACTTC. Encoded protein: CASSYRDSSYEQYF.

The chain recombines TRBV11-2 with TRBJ2-5, with D perhaps TRBD2 (5 bases). Germline lookup yields CDR1 SGHAT and CDR2 FQNNGV. This CDR3 spans 12 amino acids. V lost 5 bases and J lost 11, with 15 bases in between. CDR3 nucleotides: TGTGCCAGCAGCCCTCCTCGGACTCGTCAGTACTTC. Its translation: CASSPPRTRQYF.

The CDR3 DNA is TGTGCCAGCAGCCAAGACTCTCGGGTCTACGAGCAGTACTTC. It encodes CASSQDSRVYEQYF. The rearrangement uses TRBV4-2 and TRBJ2-7; D remains ambiguous. Germline-derived CDR1 and CDR2 are LGHNA and YNFKEQ. The CDR3 is made up of 14 amino acids. The V and J ends lost 0 bases and 3 bases respectively, with 9 bases between them.

The chain couples TRBV9 to TRBJ1-6; tentatively, D is TRBD1 (6 bases). Trimming stripped 0 bases from V and 9 bases from J, with 16 bases between. This CDR3 has 16 amino acids. Germline V gene data show CDR1 as SGDLS and CDR2 as YYNGEE. The CDR3 DNA reads as TGTGCCAGCAGCGTAGTTGCAGCAGGGGCTGGTTCACCCCTCCACTTT. This gives the protein CASSVVAAGAGSPLHF.

The CDR3 nucleotides read TGTGCCAGCAGTCTAACAGGGGCCGGGGAGCTGTTTTTT. It codes for CASSLTGAGELFF. The chain is built from TRBV12-3 or TRBV12-4 and TRBJ2-2; 7 nucleotides match TRBD1. The CDR3 extends over 13 amino acids. The ends lost 5 bases at V and 6 bases at J; junction bases unmatched: 3.

The chain has TRBV29-1 and TRBJ1-1; D unresolved. V gave up 5 bases and J gave up 10 bases, with 11 bases separating them. Germline CDR1 reads SQVTM; CDR2 reads ANQGSEA. The CDR3 is made up of 10 amino acids. CDR3 sequence (DNA): TGCAGCGTTTATGCTGGAGGAGCTTTCTTT. As protein: CSVYAGGAFF.

This rearrangement joins TRBV6-5 to TRBJ1-2; 8 bases line up with TRBD1. CDR1 is MNHEY, CDR2 SVGAGI, per germline. This CDR3 has 15 amino acids. The J segment lost 6 bases and the V segment lost 6 bases, leaving 12 bases of the junction unmatched. The CDR3 DNA follows: TGTGCCAGCAGCCCCGACAGGGGCTACGAGAATGGCTACACCTTC. Residues: CASSPDRGYENGYTF.

The chain uses TRBV3-1 (or the pseudogene TRBV3-2) and TRBJ1-5; TRBD1 matches at 9 bases. The junction had 7 bases not matched to a gene; V was cut back by 0 bases and J by 7 bases. The germline gives CDR1 LGHDT, CDR2 YNNKEL (reference sequence). CDR3 size: 16 residues. CDR3 nucleotide sequence: TGTGCCAGCAGCCAAGATCACAGGGGGCAGGGACAGCCCCAGCATTTT. This sequence encodes CASSQDHRGQGQPQHF.

V usage is TRBV10-1 and J usage is TRBJ2-2, with D tentatively TRBD2 (5 bases). V was trimmed by 10 bases and J by 5 bases, leaving 14 bases between them. The CDR3 spans 13 residues. Germline V gene data show CDR1 as WNHNN and CDR2 as SYGVQD (reference sequence). This chain's CDR3 is CATSKRGTGELFF. DNA for the CDR3: TGCGCCACCTCCAAAAGAGGGACCGGGGAGCTGTTTTTT.

The V and J genes are TRBV25-1 and TRBJ2-2; possibly TRBD1 for D (5 bases). The CDR3 extends over 16 amino acids. V was clipped by 1 base and J by 4 bases, with 13 bases between them. CDR1 is MGHDK, CDR2 SYGVNS, per germline. The CDR3 region is CASSEWGTGGTGELFF. The CDR3 nucleotides read TGTGCCAGCAGTGAATGGGGAACAGGCGGCACCGGGGAGCTGTTTTTT. The variable domain in full, with the rest retrieved from reference TRBV25-1 and TRBJ2-2, is EADIYQTPRYLVIGTGKKITLECSQTMGHDKMYWYQQDPGMELHLIHYSYGVNSTEKGDLSSESTVSRIRTEHFPLTLESARPSHTSQYLCASSEWGTGGTGELFFGEGSRLTVL.

The rearrangement links TRBV18 to TRBJ1-2, with 8 bases fitting TRBD1. Germline CDR1 and CDR2: KGHSH and LQKENI. The CDR3 is made up of 14 amino acids. Losses at the gene ends were 3 bases for V and 4 bases for J; bases not matched to a gene: 4. The CDR3 sequence is CASSPPTGAYGYTF. CDR3 sequence (DNA): TGTGCCAGCTCACCTCCGACAGGGGCCTATGGCTACACCTTC.

The chain joins TRBV18 to TRBJ2-1; TRBD1 is a possible D gene (5 bases). CDR1 is KGHSH and CDR2 is LQKENI in the germline V gene. The CDR3 sequence is 16 residues long. V lost 4 bases to trimming and J lost 0 bases, with 13 bases between them. The CDR3 region has the DNA TGTGCCAGCTCACAGGACAACCACCTCTCCTACAATGAGCAGTTCTTC. Translated, it gives CASSQDNHLSYNEQFF.

The chain combines TRBV5-1 with TRBJ2-7; 14 bases fit TRBD2. From germline, CDR1 is SGHRS and CDR2 YFSETQ. This CDR3 spans 17 amino acids. After removal of 1 base from V and 4 bases from J, the junction contained 7 bases not matched to a gene. This CDR3 is CASSLQGLAGVGYEQYF. CDR3 coding DNA: TGCGCCAGCAGCTTGCAGGGACTAGCGGGAGTAGGATACGAGCAGTACTTC.

This chain links TRBV19 with TRBJ1-1; D not resolved. Germline-derived CDR1 and CDR2 are LNHDA and SQIVND (reference sequence). This CDR3 region has 11 residues. V lost 7 bases to trimming and J lost 3 bases, with 6 bases between them. The CDR3 nucleotides are TGTGCCAGTATCCGAGACACTGAAGCTTTCTTT. Residues: CASIRDTEAFF.